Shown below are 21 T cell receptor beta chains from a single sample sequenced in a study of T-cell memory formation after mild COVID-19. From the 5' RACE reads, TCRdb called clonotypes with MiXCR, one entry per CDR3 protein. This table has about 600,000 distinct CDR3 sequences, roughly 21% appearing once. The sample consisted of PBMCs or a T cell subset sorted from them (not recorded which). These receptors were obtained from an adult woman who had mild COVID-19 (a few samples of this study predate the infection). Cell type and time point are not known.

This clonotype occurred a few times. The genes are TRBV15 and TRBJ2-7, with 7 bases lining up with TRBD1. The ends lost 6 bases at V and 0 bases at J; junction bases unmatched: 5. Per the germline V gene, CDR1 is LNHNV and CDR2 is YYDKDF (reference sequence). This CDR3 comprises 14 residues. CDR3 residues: CATREQGSSYEQYF. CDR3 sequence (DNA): TGTGCCACCAGGGAACAGGGGAGCTCCTACGAGCAGTACTTC. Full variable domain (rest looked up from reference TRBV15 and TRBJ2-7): DAMVIQNPRYQVTQFGKPVTLSCSQTLNHNVMYWYQQKSSQAPKLLFHYYDKDFNNEADTPDNFQSRRPNTSFCFLDIRSPGLGDTAMYLCATREQGSSYEQYFGPGTRLTVT.

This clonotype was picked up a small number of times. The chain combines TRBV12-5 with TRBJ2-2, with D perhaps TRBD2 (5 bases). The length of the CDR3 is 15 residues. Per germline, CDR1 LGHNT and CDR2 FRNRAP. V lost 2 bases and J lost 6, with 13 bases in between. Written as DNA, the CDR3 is TGTGCTAGTGGTTTGCCCTACCTCGGGGCCGGGGAGCTGTTTTTT. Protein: CASGLPYLGAGELFF.

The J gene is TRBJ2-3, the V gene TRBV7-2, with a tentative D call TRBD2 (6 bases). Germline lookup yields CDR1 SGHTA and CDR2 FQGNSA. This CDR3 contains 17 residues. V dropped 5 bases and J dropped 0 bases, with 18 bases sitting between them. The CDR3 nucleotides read TGTGCCAGCAGCCGGTGGGGAGCGGGCCCGAGCACAGATACGCAGTATTTT. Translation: CASSRWGAGPSTDTQYF.

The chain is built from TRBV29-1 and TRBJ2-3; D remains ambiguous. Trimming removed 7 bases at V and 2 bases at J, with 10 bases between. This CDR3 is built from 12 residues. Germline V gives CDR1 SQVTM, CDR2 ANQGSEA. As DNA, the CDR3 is TGCAGCGCCCTGGACCTCACAGATACGCAGTATTTT. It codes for CSALDLTDTQYF.

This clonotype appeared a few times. This CDR3 reads CASSRQARLAGVKEYTGELFF. The CDR3, as DNA: TGTGCCAGCAGCCGCCAAGCGAGACTAGCGGGAGTCAAGGAGTACACCGGGGAGCTGTTTTTT. The chain employs TRBV21-1 and TRBJ2-2; the table's D call, TRBD2, was not checked against the DNA. TRBV21-1 is termed a pseudogene. The CDR3 extends over 21 amino acids.

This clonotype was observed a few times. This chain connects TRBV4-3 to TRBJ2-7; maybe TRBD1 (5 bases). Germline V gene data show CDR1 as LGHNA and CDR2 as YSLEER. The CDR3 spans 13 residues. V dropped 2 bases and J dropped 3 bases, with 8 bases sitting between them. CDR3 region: CASSQNRIYEQYF. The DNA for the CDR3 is TGCGCCAGCAGCCAAAACAGGATCTACGAGCAGTACTTC.

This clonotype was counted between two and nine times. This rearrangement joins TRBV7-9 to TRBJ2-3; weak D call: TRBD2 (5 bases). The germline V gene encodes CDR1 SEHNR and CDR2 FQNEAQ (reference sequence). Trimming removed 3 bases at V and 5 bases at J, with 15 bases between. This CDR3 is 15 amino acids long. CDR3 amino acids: CASSFSLAGLDTQYF. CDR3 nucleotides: TGTGCCAGCAGCTTCTCCCTAGCTGGTCTAGATACGCAGTATTTT.

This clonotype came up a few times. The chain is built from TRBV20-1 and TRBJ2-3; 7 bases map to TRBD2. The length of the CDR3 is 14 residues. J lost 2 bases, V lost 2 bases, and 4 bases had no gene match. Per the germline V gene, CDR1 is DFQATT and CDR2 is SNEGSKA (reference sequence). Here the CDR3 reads CSARMRGTTDTQYF. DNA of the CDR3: TGCAGTGCTAGAATGCGGGGGACCACAGATACGCAGTATTTT.

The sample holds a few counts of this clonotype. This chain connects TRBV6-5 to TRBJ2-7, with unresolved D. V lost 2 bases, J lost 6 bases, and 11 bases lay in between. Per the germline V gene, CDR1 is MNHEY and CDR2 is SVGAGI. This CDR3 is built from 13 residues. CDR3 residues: CASSYVRDREQYF. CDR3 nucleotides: TGTGCCAGCAGTTACGTAAGGGATCGCGAGCAGTACTTC.

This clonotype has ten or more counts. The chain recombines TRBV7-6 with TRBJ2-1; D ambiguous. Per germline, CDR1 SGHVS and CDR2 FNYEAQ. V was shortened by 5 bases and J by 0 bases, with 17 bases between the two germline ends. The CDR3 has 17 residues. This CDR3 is CASSPLSPLGSYNEQFF. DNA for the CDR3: TGTGCCAGCAGCCCGCTGTCGCCCCTCGGCTCCTACAATGAGCAGTTCTTC.

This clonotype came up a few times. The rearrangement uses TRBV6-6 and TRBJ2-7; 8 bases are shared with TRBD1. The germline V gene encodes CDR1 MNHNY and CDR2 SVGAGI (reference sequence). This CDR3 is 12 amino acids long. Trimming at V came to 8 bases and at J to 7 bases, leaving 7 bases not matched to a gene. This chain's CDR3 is CASAQGAGEQYF. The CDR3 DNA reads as TGTGCCAGCGCCCAGGGGGCAGGGGAGCAGTACTTC.

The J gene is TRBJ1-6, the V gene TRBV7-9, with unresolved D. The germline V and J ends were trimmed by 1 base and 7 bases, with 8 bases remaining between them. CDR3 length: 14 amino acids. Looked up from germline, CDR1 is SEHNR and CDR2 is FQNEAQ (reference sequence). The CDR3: CASSLGAQNSPLHF. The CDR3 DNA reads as TGTGCCAGCAGCTTAGGTGCCCAGAATTCACCCCTCCACTTT.

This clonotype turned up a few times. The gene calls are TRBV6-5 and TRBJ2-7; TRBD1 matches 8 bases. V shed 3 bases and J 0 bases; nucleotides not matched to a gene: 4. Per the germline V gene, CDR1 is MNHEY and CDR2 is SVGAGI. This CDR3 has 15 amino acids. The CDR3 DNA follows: TGTGCCAGCAGTTATCACGGACAGGGCTCCTACGAGCAGTACTTC. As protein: CASSYHGQGSYEQYF.

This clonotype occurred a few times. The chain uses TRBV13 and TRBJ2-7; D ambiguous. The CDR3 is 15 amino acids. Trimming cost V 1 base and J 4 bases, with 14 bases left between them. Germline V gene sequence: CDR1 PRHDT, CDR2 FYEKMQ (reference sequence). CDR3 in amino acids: CASSLARNGLYEQYF. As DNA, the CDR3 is TGTGCCAGCAGCTTAGCCAGGAATGGGCTTTACGAGCAGTACTTC.

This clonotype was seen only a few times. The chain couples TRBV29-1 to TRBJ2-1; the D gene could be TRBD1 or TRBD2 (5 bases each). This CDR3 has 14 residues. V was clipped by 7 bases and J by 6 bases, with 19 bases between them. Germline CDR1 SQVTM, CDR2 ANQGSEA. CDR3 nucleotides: TGCAGCGCCGGACCCTCCTGGGGGATCAATGAGCAGTTCTTC. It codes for CSAGPSWGINEQFF.

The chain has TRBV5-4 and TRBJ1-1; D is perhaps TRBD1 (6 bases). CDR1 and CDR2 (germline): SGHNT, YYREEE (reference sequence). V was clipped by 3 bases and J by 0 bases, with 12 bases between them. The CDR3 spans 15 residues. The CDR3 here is CASSSVRGMNTEAFF. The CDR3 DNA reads TGTGCCAGCAGCTCTGTTAGGGGGATGAACACTGAAGCTTTCTTT.

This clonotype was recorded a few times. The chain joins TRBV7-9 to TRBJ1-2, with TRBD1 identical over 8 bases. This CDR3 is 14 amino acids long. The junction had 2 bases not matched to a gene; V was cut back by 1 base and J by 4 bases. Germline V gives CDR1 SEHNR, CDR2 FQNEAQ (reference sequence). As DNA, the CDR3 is TGTGCCAGCAGCTTAGATGGGACAGGCTATGGCTACACCTTC. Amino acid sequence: CASSLDGTGYGYTF.

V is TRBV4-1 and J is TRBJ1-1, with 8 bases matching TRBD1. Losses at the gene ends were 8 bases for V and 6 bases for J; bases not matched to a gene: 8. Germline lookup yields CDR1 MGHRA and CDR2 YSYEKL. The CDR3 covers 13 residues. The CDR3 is CASRMTGASEAFF. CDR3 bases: TGCGCCAGCCGAATGACAGGGGCGTCTGAAGCTTTCTTT.

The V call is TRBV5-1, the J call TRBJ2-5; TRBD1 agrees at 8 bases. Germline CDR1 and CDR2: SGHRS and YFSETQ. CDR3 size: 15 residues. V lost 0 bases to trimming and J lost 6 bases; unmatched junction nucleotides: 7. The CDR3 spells CASSLGTGPSKTQYF. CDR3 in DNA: TGCGCCAGCAGCTTGGGGACAGGGCCGTCTAAGACCCAGTACTTC.

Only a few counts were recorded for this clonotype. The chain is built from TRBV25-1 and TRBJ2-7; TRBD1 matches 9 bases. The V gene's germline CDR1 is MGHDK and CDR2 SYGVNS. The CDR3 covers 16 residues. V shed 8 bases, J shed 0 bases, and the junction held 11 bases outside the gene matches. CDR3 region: CASQSTRQGDSYEQYF. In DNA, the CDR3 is TGTGCCAGCCAAAGCACCCGACAGGGGGACTCCTACGAGCAGTACTTC.

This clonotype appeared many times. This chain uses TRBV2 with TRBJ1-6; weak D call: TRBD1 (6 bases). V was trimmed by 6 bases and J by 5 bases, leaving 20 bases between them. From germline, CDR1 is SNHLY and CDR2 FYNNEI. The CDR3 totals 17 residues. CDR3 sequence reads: CASSRGRAVGDNSPLHF. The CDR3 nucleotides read TGTGCCAGCAGCAGGGGACGTGCGGTGGGAGATAATTCACCCCTCCACTTT.